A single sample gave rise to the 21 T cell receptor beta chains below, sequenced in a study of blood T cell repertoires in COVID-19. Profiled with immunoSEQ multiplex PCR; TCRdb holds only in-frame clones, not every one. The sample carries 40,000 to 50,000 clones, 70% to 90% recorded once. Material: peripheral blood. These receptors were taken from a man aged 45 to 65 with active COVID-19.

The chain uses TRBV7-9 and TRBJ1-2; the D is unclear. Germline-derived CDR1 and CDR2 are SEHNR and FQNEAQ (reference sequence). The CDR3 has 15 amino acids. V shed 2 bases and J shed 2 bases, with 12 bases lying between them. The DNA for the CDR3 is TGTGCCAGCAGCTTATGGCGGGCCGACAACTATGGCTACACCTTC. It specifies CASSLWRADNYGYTF.

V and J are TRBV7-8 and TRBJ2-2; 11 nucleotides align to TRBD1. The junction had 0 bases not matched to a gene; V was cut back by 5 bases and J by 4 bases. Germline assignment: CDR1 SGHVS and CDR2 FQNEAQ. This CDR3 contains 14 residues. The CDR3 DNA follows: TGTGCCAGCAGCGGGACAGGGGGCACCGGGGAGCTGTTTTTT. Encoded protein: CASSGTGGTGELFF. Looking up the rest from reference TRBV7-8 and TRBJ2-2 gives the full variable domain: GAGVSQSPRYKVAKRGQDVALRCDPISGHVSLFWYQQALGQGPEFLTYFQNEAQLDKSGLPSDRFFAERPEGSVSTLKIQRTQQEDSAVYLCASSGTGGTGELFFGEGSRLTVL.

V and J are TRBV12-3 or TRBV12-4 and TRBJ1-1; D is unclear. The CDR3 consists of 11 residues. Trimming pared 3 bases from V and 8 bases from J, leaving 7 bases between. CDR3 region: CASSFGLEAFF. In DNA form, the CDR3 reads TGTGCCAGCAGTTTTGGACTCGAAGCTTTCTTT.

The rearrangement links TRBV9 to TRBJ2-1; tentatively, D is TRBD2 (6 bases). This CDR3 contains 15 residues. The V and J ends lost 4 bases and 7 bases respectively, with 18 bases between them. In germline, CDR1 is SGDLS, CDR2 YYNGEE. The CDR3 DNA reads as TGTGCCAGCAGCCCCCGAGCTAGCGAGATTAATGAGCAGTTCTTC. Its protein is CASSPRASEINEQFF.

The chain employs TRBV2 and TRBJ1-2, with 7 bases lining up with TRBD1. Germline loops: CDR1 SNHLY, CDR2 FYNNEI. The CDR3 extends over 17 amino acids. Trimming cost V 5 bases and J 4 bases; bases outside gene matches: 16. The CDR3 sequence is CASSQNQGVSGSYGYTF. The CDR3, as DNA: TGTGCCAGCAGTCAGAACCAGGGGGTTTCAGGGTCCTATGGCTACACCTTC.

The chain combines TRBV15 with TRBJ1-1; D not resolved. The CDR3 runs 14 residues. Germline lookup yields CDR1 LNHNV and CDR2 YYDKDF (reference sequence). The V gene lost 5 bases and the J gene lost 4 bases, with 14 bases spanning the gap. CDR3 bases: TGTGCCACCAGCGTAGGATCGTCGGGCACTGAAGCTTTCTTT. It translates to CATSVGSSGTEAFF.

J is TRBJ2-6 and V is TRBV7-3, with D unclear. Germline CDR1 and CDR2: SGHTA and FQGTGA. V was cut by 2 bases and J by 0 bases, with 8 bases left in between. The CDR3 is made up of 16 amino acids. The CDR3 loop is CASSLLRSSGANVLTF. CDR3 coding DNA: TGTGCCAGCAGCTTATTACGGAGCTCTGGGGCCAACGTCCTGACTTTC.

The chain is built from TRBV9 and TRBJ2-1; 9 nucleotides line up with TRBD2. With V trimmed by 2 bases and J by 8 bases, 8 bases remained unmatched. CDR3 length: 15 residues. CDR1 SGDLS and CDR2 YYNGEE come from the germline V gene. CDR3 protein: CASSVGSGGLYEQFF. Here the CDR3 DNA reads TGTGCCAGCAGCGTCGGGAGCGGGGGGCTGTATGAGCAGTTCTTC. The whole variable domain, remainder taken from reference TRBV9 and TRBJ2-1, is DSGVTQTPKHLITATGQRVTLRCSPRSGDLSVYWYQQSLDQGLQFLIQYYNGEERAKGNILERFSAQQFPDLHSELNLSSLELGDSALYFCASSVGSGGLYEQFFGPGTRLTVL.

The CDR3 reads CASSPGTGSYEQYF. The CDR3 DNA reads as TGCGCCAGCAGCCCCGGGACAGGGAGCTACGAGCAGTACTTC. The rearrangement uses TRBV4-3 and TRBJ2-7; TRBD1 aligns across 9 bases. V was pared by 4 bases and J by 3 bases, with 4 bases of the junction left unmatched. Germline CDR1 reads LGHNA; CDR2 reads YSLEER. The CDR3 is 14 amino acids.

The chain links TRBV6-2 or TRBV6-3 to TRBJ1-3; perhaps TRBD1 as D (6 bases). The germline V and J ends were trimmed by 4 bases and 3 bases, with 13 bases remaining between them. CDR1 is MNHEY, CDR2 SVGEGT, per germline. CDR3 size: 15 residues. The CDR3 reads CASSSPGQLGNTIYF. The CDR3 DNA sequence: TGTGCCAGCAGTTCACCCGGACAGCTTGGAAACACCATATATTTT.

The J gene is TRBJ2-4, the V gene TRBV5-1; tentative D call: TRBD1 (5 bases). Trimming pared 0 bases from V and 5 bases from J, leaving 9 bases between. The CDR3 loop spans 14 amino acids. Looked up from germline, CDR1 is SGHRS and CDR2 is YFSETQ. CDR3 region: CASSLVPGQNIQYF. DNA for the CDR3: TGCGCCAGCAGCTTGGTGCCAGGGCAAAACATTCAGTACTTC.

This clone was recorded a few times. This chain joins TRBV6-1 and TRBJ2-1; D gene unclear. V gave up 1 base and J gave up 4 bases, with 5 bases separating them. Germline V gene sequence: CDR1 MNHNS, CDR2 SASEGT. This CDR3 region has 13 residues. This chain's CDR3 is CASSEGEYNEQFF. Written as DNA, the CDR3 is TGTGCCAGCAGTGAAGGCGAATACAATGAGCAGTTCTTC.

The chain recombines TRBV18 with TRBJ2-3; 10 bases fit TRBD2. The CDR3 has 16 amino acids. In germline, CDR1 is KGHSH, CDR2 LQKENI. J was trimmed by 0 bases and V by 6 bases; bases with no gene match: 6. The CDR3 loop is CASSYTSGASTDTQYF. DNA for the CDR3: TGTGCCAGCTCGTACACTAGCGGGGCTAGCACAGATACGCAGTATTTT.

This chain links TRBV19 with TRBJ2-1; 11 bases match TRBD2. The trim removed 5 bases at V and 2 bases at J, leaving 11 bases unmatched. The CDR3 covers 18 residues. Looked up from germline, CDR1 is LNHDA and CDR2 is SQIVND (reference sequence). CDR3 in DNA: TGTGCCAGTAGTTTGGTAGCGGGGGGGGAAAGGACCTACAATGAGCAGTTCTTC. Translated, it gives CASSLVAGGERTYNEQFF. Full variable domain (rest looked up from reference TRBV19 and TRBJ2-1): DGGITQSPKYLFRKEGQNVTLSCEQNLNHDAMYWYRQDPGQGLRLIYYSQIVNDFQKGDIAEGYSVSREKKESFPLTVTSAQKNPTAFYLCASSLVAGGERTYNEQFFGPGTRLTVL.

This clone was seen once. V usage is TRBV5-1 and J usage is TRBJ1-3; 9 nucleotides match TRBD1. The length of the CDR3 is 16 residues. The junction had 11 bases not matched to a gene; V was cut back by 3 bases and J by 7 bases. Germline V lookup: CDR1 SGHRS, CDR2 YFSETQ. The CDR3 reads CASSWTTGQGKNTIYF. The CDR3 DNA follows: TGCGCCAGCAGCTGGACGACGGGACAGGGCAAGAACACCATATATTTT. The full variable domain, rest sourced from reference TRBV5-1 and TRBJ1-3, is KAGVTQTPRYLIKTRGQQVTLSCSPISGHRSVSWYQQTPGQGLQFLFEYFSETQRNKGNFPGRFSGRQFSNSRSEMNVSTLELGDSALYLCASSWTTGQGKNTIYFGEGSWLTVV.

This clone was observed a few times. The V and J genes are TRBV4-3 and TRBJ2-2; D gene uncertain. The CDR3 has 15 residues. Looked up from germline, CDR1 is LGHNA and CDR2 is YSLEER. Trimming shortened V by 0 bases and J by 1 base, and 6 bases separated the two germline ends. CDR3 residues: CASSQDARNTGELFF. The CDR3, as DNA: TGCGCCAGCAGCCAAGATGCCAGGAACACCGGGGAGCTGTTTTTT.

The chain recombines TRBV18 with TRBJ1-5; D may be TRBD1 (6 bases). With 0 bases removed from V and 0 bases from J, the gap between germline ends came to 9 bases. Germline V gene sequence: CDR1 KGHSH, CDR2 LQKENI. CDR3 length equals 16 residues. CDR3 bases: TGTGCCAGCTCACCACCGGGGGCGTATAGCAATCAGCCCCAGCATTTT. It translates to CASSPPGAYSNQPQHF.

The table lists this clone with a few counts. CDR3 protein: CASSPDTQGEQYF. Written as DNA, the CDR3 is TGTGCCAGCAGCCCGGACACCCAGGGCGAGCAGTACTTC. The rearrangement uses TRBV11-3 and TRBJ2-7; possibly TRBD1 for D (5 bases). Germline lookup yields CDR1 SGHNT and CDR2 YENEEA. Trimming removed 5 bases at V and 6 bases at J, with 14 bases between. This CDR3 spans 13 amino acids. Supplemented by reference TRBV11-3 and TRBJ2-7, the full variable domain reads EAGVVQSPRYKIIEKKQPVAFWCNPISGHNTLYWYLQNLGQGPELLIRYENEEAVDDSQLPKDRFSAERLKGVDSTLKIQPAELGDSAVYLCASSPDTQGEQYFGPGTRLTVT.

The CDR3 is CASSKRTGGDTDTQYF. DNA of the CDR3: TGCGCCAGCAGCAAAAGGACAGGGGGAGACACAGATACGCAGTATTTT. V is TRBV5-1 and J is TRBJ2-3; 10 nucleotides match TRBD1. The CDR3 has 16 residues. Germline lookup yields CDR1 SGHRS and CDR2 YFSETQ. The J segment lost 2 bases and the V segment lost 4 bases, leaving 7 bases of the junction unmatched.

The chain's CDR3 is CAISQTLAGGHYEQFF. The CDR3, as DNA: TGTGCCATCAGTCAAACACTAGCGGGGGGGCATTATGAGCAGTTCTTC. The chain recombines TRBV10-3 with TRBJ2-1; 13 bases are shared with TRBD2. In germline, CDR1 is ENHRY, CDR2 SYGVKD. With 5 bases clipped from V and 8 bases from J, the junction kept 9 bases outside the gene matches. The CDR3 is 16 amino acids.

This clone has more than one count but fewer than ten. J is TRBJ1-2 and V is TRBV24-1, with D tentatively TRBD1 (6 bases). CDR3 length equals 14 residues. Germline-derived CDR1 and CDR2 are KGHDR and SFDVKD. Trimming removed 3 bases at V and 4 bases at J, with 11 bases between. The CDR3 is CATSDRATGYGYTF. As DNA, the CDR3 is TGTGCCACCAGTGATCGCGCGACAGGCTATGGCTACACCTTC.